Sequencing of this TCR beta chain was carried out in a study of blood T cell repertoires in COVID-19. Study background: COVID-19 samples collected from the United States, Italy and Spain covered acute and convalescent phases.

This table comes from immunoSEQ multiplex PCR, and its TCRdb copy is limited to in-frame clones, with some not included. This sample yields about 140,000 clones, of which about 80% are seen a single time; around 2.9% belongs to the top ten. V was pared by 5 bases and J by 3 bases, with 8 bases between. Germline CDR1 KGHSH, CDR2 LQKENI. The CDR3 covers 13 residues. The age range of participants was about 18 to 100 years, with residence in some 25 US areas. Donors in Cohort 3 counted as recovered after two negative PCRs, clearance, or symptom resolution. The receptor was derived from a woman aged 50 to 65 who had recovered from COVID-19. The chain links TRBV18 to TRBJ2-1; unclear D gene. The sequencing sample was made of PBMCs or T cells enriched from blood (not recorded which). CDR3 sequence reads: CASSSGSYNEQFF. In nucleotides, the CDR3 is TGTGCCAGCTCATCAGGCAGCTACAATGAGCAGTTCTTC.